The 27 T cell receptor beta chains below come from one sample, sequenced in a study of beta chain features in type 1 diabetes. Whole-study findings and limits: All four CD4+ subsets of Type 1 diabetes patients contained TCRB CDR3s that were moderately but significantly shorter.

Antigens for these TCRs are unknown. Sequencing targeted expressed TCRB transcripts, as all isolated RNA had been reverse transcribed. Libraries were prepared by immunoSEQ multiplex PCR; TCRdb keeps only in-frame clonotypes and omits some of them. The sample includes almost 350,000 clones, approximately 9.9% of them seen just once. The source material was central memory CD4+ T cells from blood. These receptors all come from a man aged 30 to 39 with type 1 diabetes.

This clone occurred many times. The chain employs TRBV4-3 and TRBJ1-2; D is uncertain. This CDR3 spans 15 amino acids. Germline V lookup: CDR1 LGHNA, CDR2 YSLEER. With 0 bases removed from V and 1 base from J, the gap between germline ends came to 9 bases. The CDR3 reads CASSQDLGVNYGYTF. The DNA of the CDR3 is TGCGCCAGCAGCCAAGATCTTGGAGTTAACTATGGCTACACCTTC.

The table lists this clone with a few counts. This chain connects TRBV7-9 to TRBJ2-7, with 8 bases that match TRBD1. Per germline, CDR1 SEHNR and CDR2 FQNEAQ (reference sequence). CDR3 size: 15 residues. V gave up 5 bases and J gave up 2 bases; unmatched junction bases: 8. Written as DNA, the CDR3 is TGTGCCAGCAGCAAGGACAGGGACTCGACCTACGAGCAGTACTTC. It translates to CASSKDRDSTYEQYF. The variable domain in full, with the rest retrieved from reference TRBV7-9 and TRBJ2-7, is DTGVSQNPRHKITKRGQNVTFRCDPISEHNRLYWYRQTLGQGPEFLTYFQNEAQLEKSRLLSDRFSAERPKGSFSTLEIQRTEQGDSAMYLCASSKDRDSTYEQYFGPGTRLTVT.

This clone was seen more than once but under ten times. This rearrangement joins TRBV30 to TRBJ2-5, with 7 bases aligning to TRBD2. The CDR3 loop spans 14 amino acids. The V gene's germline CDR1 is GTSNPN and CDR2 SVGIG (reference sequence). J was trimmed by 4 bases and V by 2 bases; bases with no gene match: 7. CDR3 DNA sequence: TGTGCCTGGAGTTCCGGGACGGGAGGAGAGACCCAGTACTTC. Protein: CAWSSGTGGETQYF.

This clone has at least ten counts. J is TRBJ2-7 and V is TRBV27; no definite D call. Germline CDR1 and CDR2: MNHEY and SMNVEV (reference sequence). V was trimmed by 6 bases and J by 5 bases, leaving 11 bases between them. The CDR3 is 12 residues long. CDR3: CASSRNMDEQYF. As DNA, the CDR3 is TGTGCCAGCAGCCGTAACATGGACGAGCAGTACTTC.

Only a few counts were recorded for this clone. The chain employs TRBV7-2 and TRBJ2-7; D unresolved. Germline CDR1 SGHTA, CDR2 FQGNSA. CDR3 length: 14 amino acids. Trimming pared 1 base from V and 8 bases from J, leaving 15 bases between. CDR3 amino acids: CASSLVGEFGQQYF. As DNA, the CDR3 is TGTGCCAGCAGCTTAGTAGGCGAGTTCGGGCAGCAGTACTTC.

This clone was recorded a few times. The V gene is TRBV10-1, the J gene TRBJ1-5; no clear D gene. Germline CDR1 WNHNN, CDR2 SYGVQD (reference sequence). This CDR3 has 13 residues. The V gene lost 4 bases and the J gene lost 0 bases, with 4 bases spanning the gap. DNA for the CDR3: TGCGCCAGCAGTGCACATAGCAATCAGCCCCAGCATTTT. This gives the protein CASSAHSNQPQHF.

This chain joins TRBV30 and TRBJ2-5; 7 bases match TRBD2. The germline V gene has CDR1 GTSNPN and CDR2 SVGIG (reference sequence). The CDR3 loop spans 13 amino acids. The V segment lost 5 bases and the J segment 3 bases; nucleotides outside the gene matches: 6. CDR3 nucleotide sequence: TGTGCCTGGGAGCGGGGCGGAGAAGAGACCCAGTACTTC. Translation: CAWERGGEETQYF.

This clone was found a few times. The CDR3 spells CASSLGFGTEAFF. As DNA, the CDR3 is TGTGCCAGCAGCTTAGGTTTTGGGACTGAAGCTTTCTTT. The chain combines TRBV11-2 with TRBJ1-1; D unresolved. Trimming stripped 1 base from V and 5 bases from J, with 8 bases between. The CDR3 totals 13 residues. Germline CDR1 SGHAT, CDR2 FQNNGV. Full variable domain (outside the CDR3, taken from reference TRBV11-2 and TRBJ1-1): EAGVAQSPRYKIIEKRQSVAFWCNPISGHATLYWYQQILGQGPKLLIQFQNNGVVDDSQLPKDRFSAERLKGVDSTLKIQPAKLEDSAVYLCASSLGFGTEAFFGQGTRLTVV.

This chain uses TRBV19 with TRBJ1-5, with 9 bases lining up with TRBD1. Trimming removed 7 bases from V and 5 bases from J; junction bases left unmatched: 6. The germline V gene encodes CDR1 LNHDA and CDR2 SQIVND (reference sequence). The CDR3 contains 14 residues. The CDR3 loop is CASTTGTGHQPQHF. CDR3 coding DNA: TGTGCCAGTACCACCGGGACAGGGCATCAGCCCCAGCATTTT. Full variable domain (rest looked up from reference TRBV19 and TRBJ1-5): DGGITQSPKYLFRKEGQNVTLSCEQNLNHDAMYWYRQDPGQGLRLIYYSQIVNDFQKGDIAEGYSVSREKKESFPLTVTSAQKNPTAFYLCASTTGTGHQPQHFGDGTRLSIL.

This clone has more than one count but fewer than ten. The chain carries TRBV28 and TRBJ1-4; possibly TRBD1 for D (5 bases). Germline assignment: CDR1 MDHEN and CDR2 SYDVKM. CDR3 length: 13 amino acids. The ends were cut back, 8 bases at V and 7 bases at J, with 14 bases in the middle. The CDR3 here is CASGSRDREKLFF. The CDR3 DNA reads TGTGCCAGCGGATCCAGGGATCGTGAAAAACTGTTTTTT.

This chain uses TRBV7-9 with TRBJ2-3; maybe TRBD1 (5 bases). Germline V gene sequence: CDR1 SEHNR, CDR2 FQNEAQ (reference sequence). V was clipped by 5 bases and J by 5 bases, with 11 bases between them. The CDR3 extends over 13 amino acids. DNA for the CDR3: TGTGCCAGCAGCCGTTCTCAGGGAGATACGCAGTATTTT. As protein: CASSRSQGDTQYF.

The V gene is TRBV2, the J gene TRBJ2-7, with a possible D match to TRBD2 (6 bases). The CDR3 sequence is 15 residues long. Per the germline V gene, CDR1 is SNHLY and CDR2 is FYNNEI. V lost 3 bases to trimming and J lost 5 bases, with 17 bases between them. The CDR3, as DNA: TGTGCCAGCAGTGACCAGCGGGCCTACGGGGACGAGCAGTACTTC. Translating it yields CASSDQRAYGDEQYF.

This clone was recorded a few times. At the DNA level, this CDR3 is encoded by other sequences in the same sample as well. This chain connects TRBV4-3 to TRBJ2-5; maybe TRBD2 (5 bases). V lost 0 bases to trimming and J lost 4 bases, with 12 bases between them. Germline V CDR1 and CDR2: LGHNA, YSLEER. The CDR3 covers 15 residues. In DNA, the CDR3 is TGCGCCAGCAGCCAAGATCCGGGCGGAGGAGAGACCCAGTACTTC. Protein sequence: CASSQDPGGGETQYF.

The V and J genes are TRBV28 and TRBJ2-7, with TRBD1 matching over 7 bases. Germline CDR1 reads MDHEN; CDR2 reads SYDVKM. The CDR3 has 14 amino acids. The V and J ends lost 5 bases and 2 bases, in that order; junction bases with no gene match: 6. CDR3 DNA sequence: TGTGCCAGCAGTCTCCCCGACAGGGCCTACGAGCAGTACTTC. This encodes CASSLPDRAYEQYF.

In its sample, this clone was seen a few times. V usage is TRBV18 and J usage is TRBJ2-1; D is possibly TRBD1 (6 bases). CDR3 length: 15 amino acids. V gave up 6 bases and J gave up 0 bases, with 12 bases separating them. CDR1 is KGHSH and CDR2 is LQKENI in the germline V gene. The CDR3 DNA reads as TGTGCCAGCTCGTCCTTACAGGGCTCCTACAATGAGCAGTTCTTC. It translates to CASSSLQGSYNEQFF.

J is TRBJ2-5 and V is TRBV5-1, with no clear D. The CDR3 extends over 14 amino acids. V lost 5 bases, J lost 2 bases, and 13 bases lay in between. CDR1 and CDR2 (germline): SGHRS, YFSETQ. The CDR3 nucleotides read TGCGCCAGCAGAGAGTTGGGCCTACAAGAGACCCAGTACTTC. Translated, it gives CASRELGLQETQYF.

The chain links TRBV28 to TRBJ2-5; perhaps TRBD2 as D (6 bases). CDR3 length: 14 amino acids. CDR1 MDHEN and CDR2 SYDVKM come from the germline V gene. V shed 4 bases and J shed 4 bases, with 13 bases lying between them. Written as DNA, the CDR3 is TGTGCCAGCAGTTCTCCGGCGGGGACAGAGACCCAGTACTTC. This sequence encodes CASSSPAGTETQYF. Supplemented by reference TRBV28 and TRBJ2-5, the full variable domain reads DVKVTQSSRYLVKRTGEKVFLECVQDMDHENMFWYRQDPGLGLRLIYFSYDVKMKEKGDIPEGYSVSREKKERFSLILESASTNQTSMYLCASSSPAGTETQYFGPGTRLLVL.

V gene TRBV5-6 combines with J gene TRBJ2-5, with unresolved D. Between the trimmed V and J ends, which lost 0 bases and 2 bases, there was a span of 8 bases. The CDR3 covers 14 residues. The germline CDR1 and CDR2 sequences are SGHDT and YYEEEE. The CDR3 protein is CASSLGHGQETQYF. CDR3 bases: TGTGCCAGCAGCTTGGGACACGGACAAGAGACCCAGTACTTC.

This rearrangement joins TRBV7-9 to TRBJ2-2; no firm D call. The CDR3 is made up of 15 amino acids. Trimming shortened V by 0 bases and J by 2 bases, and 7 bases separated the two germline ends. Germline values: CDR1 SEHNR, CDR2 FQNEAQ (reference sequence). The CDR3 protein is CASSLAATNTGELFF. CDR3 DNA: TGTGCCAGCAGCTTAGCGGCCACTAACACCGGGGAGCTGTTTTTT.

This clone has more than one count but fewer than ten. The gene calls are TRBV10-3 and TRBJ2-3, with TRBD2 matching 13 bases. The V and J ends lost 3 bases and 3 bases, in that order; junction bases with no gene match: 3. Germline CDR1 reads ENHRY; CDR2 reads SYGVKD. This CDR3 is 16 amino acids long. In DNA form, the CDR3 reads TGTGCCATCAGTGACCGGACTAGCGGGGGAACAGATACGCAGTATTTT. This gives the protein CAISDRTSGGTDTQYF.

The chain joins TRBV4-3 to TRBJ1-2, with TRBD1 identical over 8 bases. The germline V gene encodes CDR1 LGHNA and CDR2 YSLEER. This CDR3 has 13 residues. V lost 6 bases, J lost 4 bases, and 4 bases stayed unmatched. CDR3 amino acids: CASSSDRVYGYTF. The CDR3 DNA reads as TGCGCCAGCAGTTCGGACAGGGTCTATGGCTACACCTTC.

V usage is TRBV30 and J usage is TRBJ1-2, with D tentatively TRBD1 (5 bases). This CDR3 region has 19 residues. Germline-derived CDR1 and CDR2 are GTSNPN and SVGIG (reference sequence). Trimming shortened V by 3 bases and J by 2 bases, and 28 bases separated the two germline ends. The CDR3 DNA follows: TGTGCCTGGAGACCAGACAACTGGGGGTTGGGGAGAGAAAACTATGGCTACACCTTC. It is translated as CAWRPDNWGLGRENYGYTF.

This clone has only a few counts. The gene calls are TRBV9 and TRBJ2-1, with a tentative D call TRBD1 (5 bases). Germline V gene data show CDR1 as SGDLS and CDR2 as YYNGEE. Trimming cost V 3 bases and J 4 bases, with 5 bases left between them. This CDR3 contains 12 residues. The DNA of the CDR3 is TGTGCCAGCAGCGACAGGTACAATGAGCAGTTCTTC. Translating it yields CASSDRYNEQFF.

This clone has at least ten counts. This rearrangement joins TRBV19 to TRBJ1-6, with D unresolved. The CDR3 is made up of 12 amino acids. Germline assignment: CDR1 LNHDA and CDR2 SQIVND (reference sequence). Deletions cut 3 bases from V and 17 bases from J, with 14 bases between. This CDR3 is CASSIGSSRFHF. The DNA of the CDR3 is TGTGCCAGTAGTATCGGGAGCTCGCGCTTCCACTTT.

This sequence joins TRBV7-9 and TRBJ2-5; D gene ambiguous. Germline values: CDR1 SEHNR, CDR2 FQNEAQ (reference sequence). V was cut by 5 bases and J by 2 bases, with 15 bases left in between. CDR3 length: 15 amino acids. The CDR3: CASSPPDSPQETQYF. The DNA of the CDR3 is TGTGCCAGCAGCCCTCCAGACTCGCCGCAAGAGACCCAGTACTTC.

This clone has only a few counts. This chain uses TRBV7-9 with TRBJ2-3; D is perhaps TRBD2 (5 bases). Germline V gene data show CDR1 as SEHNR and CDR2 as FQNEAQ (reference sequence). This CDR3 region has 15 residues. V was trimmed by 3 bases and J by 5 bases, leaving 15 bases between them. CDR3 DNA sequence: TGTGCCAGCAGCTTTCGTGGGTCGGGGAAAGATACGCAGTATTTT. This codes for CASSFRGSGKDTQYF.

This clone was recorded at least ten times. The V call is TRBV12-5, the J call TRBJ2-2; a weak D match, TRBD2 (5 bases). The ends were cut back, 0 bases at V and 6 bases at J, with 8 bases in the middle. Germline CDR1 reads LGHNT; CDR2 reads FRNRAP. The CDR3 sequence is 14 residues long. CDR3 sequence: CASGLVMEAGELFF. The CDR3 DNA follows: TGTGCTAGTGGTTTGGTAATGGAGGCCGGGGAGCTGTTTTTT.